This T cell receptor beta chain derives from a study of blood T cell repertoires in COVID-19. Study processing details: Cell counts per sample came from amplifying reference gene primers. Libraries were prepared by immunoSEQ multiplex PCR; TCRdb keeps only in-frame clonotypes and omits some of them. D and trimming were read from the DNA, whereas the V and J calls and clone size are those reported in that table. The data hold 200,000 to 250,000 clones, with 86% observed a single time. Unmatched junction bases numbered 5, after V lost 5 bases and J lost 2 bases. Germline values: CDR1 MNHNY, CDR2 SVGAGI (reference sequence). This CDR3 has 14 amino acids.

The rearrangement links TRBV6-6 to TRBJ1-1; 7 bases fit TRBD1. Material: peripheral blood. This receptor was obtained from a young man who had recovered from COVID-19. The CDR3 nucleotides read TGTGCCAGCAGTCTTGAGGGGGCAAACACTGAAGCTTTCTTT. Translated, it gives CASSLEGANTEAFF.